A single sample is the source of the 16 T cell receptor beta chains below, sequenced in a study of CXCR3-negative and CXCR3-positive naive CD8 T cells. No cognate antigen is known for these TCRs. Each TRB cDNA library was prepared by 5' RACE (with UMI labels). TCRdb re-called the 5' RACE reads and gives one entry per CDR3 protein, without DNA. The sample data list about 2,900 distinct CDR3 sequences. The study's findings and limits: TRB CDR3s were more hydrophobic in CXCR3-positive than in CXCR3-negative naive cells.

The sample consisted of naive CXCR3+ CD8+ T cells from blood. This sample's subset: CD45RO-CCR7+CD27+CD95- naive CD8+ T cells expressing CXCR3 (TNR3+). The receptors originated from a human donor in good health. Some clones in this sample may be carry-over from other donors' samples.

This clonotype shows up as medium-sized by frequency. This chain links TRBV2 with TRBJ2-3; checking the TCRdb D call of TRBD2 is not possible without DNA. The CDR3 has 15 amino acids. Per germline, CDR1 SNHLY and CDR2 FYNNEI. The CDR3 here is CASSEALSSGRGQYF.

By frequency, this clonotype is medium-sized. The chain has TRBV6-5 and TRBJ2-1; as DNA is missing, the TRBD1 call by TCRdb cannot be tested. CDR3 length: 15 residues. Germline V gene data show CDR1 as MNHEY and CDR2 as SVGAGI. CDR3 sequence reads: CASSYGASVGNEQFF.

Measured by frequency, this clonotype is medium-sized. This chain uses TRBV20-1 with TRBJ2-1; TCRdb lists TRBD1, though no DNA is available to test this call. Germline assignment: CDR1 DFQATT and CDR2 SNEGSKA (reference sequence). This CDR3 region has 15 residues. The CDR3 region is CSARVRRAGINEQFF.

CDR3 loop: CSVELGAYEQYF. The rearrangement joins TRBV29-1 to TRBJ2-7; checking the TCRdb D call of TRBD2 is not possible without DNA. The germline V gene has CDR1 SQVTM and CDR2 ANQGSEA. This CDR3 spans 12 amino acids.

Measured by frequency, this clonotype is medium-sized. The rearrangement links TRBV7-9 to TRBJ2-3; the D call from TCRdb, TRBD1, cannot be confirmed without DNA. The CDR3 consists of 15 residues. Germline CDR1 and CDR2: SEHNR and FQNEAQ (reference sequence). The CDR3 loop is CASSETGDGTDTQYF.

This clonotype is deemed medium-sized by its frequency. The chain combines TRBV27 with TRBJ1-5. The CDR3 runs to 12 residues. Germline loops: CDR1 MNHEY, CDR2 SMNVEV (reference sequence). CDR3 amino acids: CASSIFNQPQHF.

The rearrangement joins TRBV5-4 to TRBJ2-1; lacking DNA, the TRBD2 call made by TCRdb goes unchecked. Germline loops: CDR1 SGHNT, CDR2 YYREEE (reference sequence). The CDR3 sequence is 16 residues long. The CDR3 sequence is CASSLGTSGVYNEQFF.

Measured by frequency, this clonotype is medium-sized. This chain uses TRBV25-1 with TRBJ1-1. CDR1 and CDR2 (germline): MGHDK, SYGVNS. CDR3 length: 11 amino acids. CDR3 in amino acids: CASSQWSEAFF.

By frequency, this clonotype is large. This sequence joins TRBV5-6 and TRBJ2-1; TCRdb's D call, TRBD2, is unchecked because there is no DNA. Per germline, CDR1 SGHDT and CDR2 YYEEEE. The CDR3 spans 15 residues. CDR3 protein: CASSRFAGTNNEQFF.

Frequency places this clonotype as medium-sized (0.01 to 0.1%). The chain carries TRBV7-9 and TRBJ1-2; the TCRdb D gene call, TRBD1, has no DNA to confirm it. The germline gives CDR1 SEHNR, CDR2 FQNEAQ (reference sequence). The length of the CDR3 is 16 residues. The CDR3: CASSPGTGHSRRGYTF.

This clonotype is medium-sized by frequency. V gene TRBV29-1 combines with J gene TRBJ2-1; the TCRdb D gene call, TRBD1, has no DNA to confirm it. The length of the CDR3 is 13 residues. Germline V gives CDR1 SQVTM, CDR2 ANQGSEA. CDR3 in amino acids: CSHRGGSYNEQFF.

According to its frequency, this clonotype is medium-sized. The chain joins TRBV10-3 to TRBJ2-4; TCRdb gives TRBD1 as the D gene, but with no DNA this cannot be confirmed. CDR3 length: 19 residues. Germline CDR1 reads ENHRY; CDR2 reads SYGVKD. The CDR3 is CAISEVAAGSLLTKNIQYF.

This sequence joins TRBV4-2 and TRBJ1-2. The length of the CDR3 is 15 residues. Germline CDR1 LGHNA, CDR2 YNFKEQ. The CDR3 loop is CASSQDFAGSNGYTF.

This clonotype counts as medium-sized by frequency. The chain joins TRBV3-1 to TRBJ2-7. Germline values: CDR1 LGHDT, CDR2 YNNKEL (reference sequence). This CDR3 has 13 amino acids. This CDR3 is CASSPDNVYEQYF.

According to its frequency, this clonotype is medium-sized. J is TRBJ2-7 and V is TRBV5-1. The CDR3 has 14 residues. Germline V gene sequence: CDR1 SGHRS, CDR2 YFSETQ. CDR3 protein: CASSLGQLVYEQYF.

This clonotype is classed as large (0.1 to 1%) by frequency. The V call is TRBV12-3 or TRBV12-4, the J call TRBJ2-7. The CDR3 sequence is 11 residues long. The chain's CDR3 is CASSSSGWQYF.